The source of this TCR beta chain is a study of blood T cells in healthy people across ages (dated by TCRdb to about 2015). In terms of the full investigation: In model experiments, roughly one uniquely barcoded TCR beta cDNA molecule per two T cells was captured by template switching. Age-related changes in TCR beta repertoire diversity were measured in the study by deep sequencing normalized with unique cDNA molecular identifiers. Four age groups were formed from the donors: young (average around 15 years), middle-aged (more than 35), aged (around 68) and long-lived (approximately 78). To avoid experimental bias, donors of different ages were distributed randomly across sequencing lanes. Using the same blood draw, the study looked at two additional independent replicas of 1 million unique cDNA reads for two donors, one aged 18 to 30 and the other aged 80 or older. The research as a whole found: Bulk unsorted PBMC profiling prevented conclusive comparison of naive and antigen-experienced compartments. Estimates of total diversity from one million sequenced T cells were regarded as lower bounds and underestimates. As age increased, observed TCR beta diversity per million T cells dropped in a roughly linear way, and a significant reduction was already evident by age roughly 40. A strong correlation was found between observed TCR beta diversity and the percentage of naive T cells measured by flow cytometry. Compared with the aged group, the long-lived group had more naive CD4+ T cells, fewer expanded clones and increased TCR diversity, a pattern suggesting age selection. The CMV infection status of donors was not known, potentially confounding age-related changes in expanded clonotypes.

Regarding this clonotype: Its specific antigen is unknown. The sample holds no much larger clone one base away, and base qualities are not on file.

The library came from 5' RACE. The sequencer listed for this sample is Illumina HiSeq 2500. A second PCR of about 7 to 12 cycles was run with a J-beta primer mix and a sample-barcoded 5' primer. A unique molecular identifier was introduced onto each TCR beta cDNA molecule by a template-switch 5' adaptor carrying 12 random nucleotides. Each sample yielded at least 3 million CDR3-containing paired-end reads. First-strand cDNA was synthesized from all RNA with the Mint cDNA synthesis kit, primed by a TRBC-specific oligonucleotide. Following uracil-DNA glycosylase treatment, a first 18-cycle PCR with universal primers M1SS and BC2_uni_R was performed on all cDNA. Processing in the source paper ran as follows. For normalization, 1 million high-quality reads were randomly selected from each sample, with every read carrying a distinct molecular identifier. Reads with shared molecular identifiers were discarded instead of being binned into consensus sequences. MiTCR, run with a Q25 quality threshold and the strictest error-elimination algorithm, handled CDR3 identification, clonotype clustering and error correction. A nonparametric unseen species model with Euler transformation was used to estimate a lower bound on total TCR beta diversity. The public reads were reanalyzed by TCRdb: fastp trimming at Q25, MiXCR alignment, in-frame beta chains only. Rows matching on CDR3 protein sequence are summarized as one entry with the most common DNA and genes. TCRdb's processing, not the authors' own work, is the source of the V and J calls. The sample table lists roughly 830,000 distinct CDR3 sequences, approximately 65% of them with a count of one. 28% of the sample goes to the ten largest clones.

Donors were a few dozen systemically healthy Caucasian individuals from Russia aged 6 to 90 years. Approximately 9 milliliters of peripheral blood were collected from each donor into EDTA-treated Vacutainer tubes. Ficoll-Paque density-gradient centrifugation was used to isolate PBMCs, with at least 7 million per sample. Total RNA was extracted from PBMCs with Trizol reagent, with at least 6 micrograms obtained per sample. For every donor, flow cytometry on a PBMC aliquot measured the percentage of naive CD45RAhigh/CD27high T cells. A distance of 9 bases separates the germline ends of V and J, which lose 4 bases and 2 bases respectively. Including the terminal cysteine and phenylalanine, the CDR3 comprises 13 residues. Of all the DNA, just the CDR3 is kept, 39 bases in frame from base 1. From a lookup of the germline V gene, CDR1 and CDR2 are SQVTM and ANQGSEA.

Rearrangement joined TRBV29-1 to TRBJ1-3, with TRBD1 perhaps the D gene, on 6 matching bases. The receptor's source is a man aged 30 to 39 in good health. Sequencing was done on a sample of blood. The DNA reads TGCAGCGTTGGAGCAGGGGCTGGAAACACCATATATTTT. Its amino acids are CSVGAGAGNTIYF.